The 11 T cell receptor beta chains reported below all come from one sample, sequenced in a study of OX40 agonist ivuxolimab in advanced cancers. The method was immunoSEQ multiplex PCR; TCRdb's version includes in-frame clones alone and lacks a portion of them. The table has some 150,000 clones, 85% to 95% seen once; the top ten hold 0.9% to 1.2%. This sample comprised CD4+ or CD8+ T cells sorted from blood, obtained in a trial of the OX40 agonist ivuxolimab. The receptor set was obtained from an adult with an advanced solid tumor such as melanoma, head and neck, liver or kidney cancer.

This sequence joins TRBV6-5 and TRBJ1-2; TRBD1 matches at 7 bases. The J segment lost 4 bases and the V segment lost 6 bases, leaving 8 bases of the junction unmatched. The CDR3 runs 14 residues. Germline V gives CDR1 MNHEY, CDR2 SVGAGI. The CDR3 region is CASRPGQAPYGYTF. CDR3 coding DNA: TGTGCCAGCAGACCCGGACAGGCGCCCTATGGCTACACCTTC.

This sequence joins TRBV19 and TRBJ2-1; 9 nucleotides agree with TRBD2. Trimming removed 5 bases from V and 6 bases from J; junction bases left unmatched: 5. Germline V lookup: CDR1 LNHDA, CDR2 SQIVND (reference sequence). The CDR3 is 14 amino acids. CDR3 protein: CASSERGAVNEQFF. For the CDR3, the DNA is TGTGCCAGTAGTGAGCGGGGGGCCGTCAATGAGCAGTTCTTC.

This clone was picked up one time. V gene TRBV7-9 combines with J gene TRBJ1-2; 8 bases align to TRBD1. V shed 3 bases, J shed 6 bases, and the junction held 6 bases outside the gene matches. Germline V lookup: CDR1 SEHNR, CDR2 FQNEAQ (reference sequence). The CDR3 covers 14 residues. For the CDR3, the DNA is TGTGCCAGCAGCTTCTCGACAGGGGTCAATGGCTACACCTTC. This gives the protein CASSFSTGVNGYTF. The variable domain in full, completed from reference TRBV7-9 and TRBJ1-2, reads DTGVSQNPRHKITKRGQNVTFRCDPISEHNRLYWYRQTLGQGPEFLTYFQNEAQLEKSRLLSDRFSAERPKGSFSTLEIQRTEQGDSAMYLCASSFSTGVNGYTFGSGTRLTVV.

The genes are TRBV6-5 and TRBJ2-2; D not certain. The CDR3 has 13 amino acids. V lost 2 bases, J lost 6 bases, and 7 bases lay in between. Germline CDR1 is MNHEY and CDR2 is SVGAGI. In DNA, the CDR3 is TGTGCCAGCAGTTACCCCGGGCCCGGGGAGCTGTTTTTT. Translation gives CASSYPGPGELFF.

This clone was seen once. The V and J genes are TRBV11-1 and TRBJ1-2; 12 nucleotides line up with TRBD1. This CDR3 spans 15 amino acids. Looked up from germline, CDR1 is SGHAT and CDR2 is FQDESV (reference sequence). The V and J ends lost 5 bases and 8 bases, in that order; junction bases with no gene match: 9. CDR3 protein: CASSRPGTGGGGYTF. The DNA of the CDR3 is TGTGCCAGCAGCCGGCCCGGGACAGGGGGCGGAGGCTACACCTTC.

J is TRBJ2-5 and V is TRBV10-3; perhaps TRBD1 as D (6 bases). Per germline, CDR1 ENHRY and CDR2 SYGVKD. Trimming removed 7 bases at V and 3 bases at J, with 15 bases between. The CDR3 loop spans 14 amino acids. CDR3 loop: CAITKTGLKETQYF. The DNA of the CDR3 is TGTGCCATCACCAAGACAGGCCTGAAAGAGACCCAGTACTTC.

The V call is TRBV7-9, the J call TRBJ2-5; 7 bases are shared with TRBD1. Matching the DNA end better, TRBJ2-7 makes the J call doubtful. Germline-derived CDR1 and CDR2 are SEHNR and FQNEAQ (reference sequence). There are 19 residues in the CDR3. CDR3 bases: TGTGCCAGCAGCTTATCCATAAATCCGGGACAGAATTCCCCCTACGAGCAGTACTTC. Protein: CASSLSINPGQNSPYEQYF.

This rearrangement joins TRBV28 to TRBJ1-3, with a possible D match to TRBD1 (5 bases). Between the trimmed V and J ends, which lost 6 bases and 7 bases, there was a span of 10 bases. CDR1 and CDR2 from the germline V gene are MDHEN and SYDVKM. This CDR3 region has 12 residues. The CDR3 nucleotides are TGTGCCAGCAGGGGGACGTTTAACACCATATATTTT. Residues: CASRGTFNTIYF.

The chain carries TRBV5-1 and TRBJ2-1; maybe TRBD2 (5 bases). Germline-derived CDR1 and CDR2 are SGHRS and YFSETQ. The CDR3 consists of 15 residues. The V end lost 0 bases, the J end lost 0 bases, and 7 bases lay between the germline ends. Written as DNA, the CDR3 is TGCGCCAGCAGCTTGGCACGGGACTCCTACAATGAGCAGTTCTTC. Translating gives CASSLARDSYNEQFF.

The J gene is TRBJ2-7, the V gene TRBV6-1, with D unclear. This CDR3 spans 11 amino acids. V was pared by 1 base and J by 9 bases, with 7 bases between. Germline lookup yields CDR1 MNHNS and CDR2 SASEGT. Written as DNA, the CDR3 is TGTGCCAGCAGTGAAGAGGCTACGCAGTACTTC. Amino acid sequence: CASSEEATQYF.

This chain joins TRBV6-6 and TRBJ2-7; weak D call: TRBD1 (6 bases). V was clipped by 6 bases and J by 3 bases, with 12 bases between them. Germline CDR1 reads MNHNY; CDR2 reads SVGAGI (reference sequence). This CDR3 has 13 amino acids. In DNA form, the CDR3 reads TGTGCCAGCAGCGACAGGCAAATCTACGAGCAGTACTTC. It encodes CASSDRQIYEQYF.